This paragraph reports one T cell receptor beta chain. No antigen is known for it. With 60 Vbeta and 13 Jbeta primers, the PCR was carried out. Profiling relied on immunoSEQ multiplex PCR, and the TCRdb table lists in-frame clones only, not all of them. The sample carries more than 130,000 clones, more than 75% recorded once. The record originates from a study of cytomegalovirus exposure and HLA in healthy donors. Findings and limits, study-wide: The authors later linked a missense DCLRE1C variant to TCR beta V- and J-gene trimming. There were some V segments, including TRBV6-2 and TRBV6-3, excluded as indistinguishable. Overall, roughly 150 TCR beta chains were annotated as cytomegalovirus-associated.

Unmatched junction bases numbered 8, after V lost 2 bases and J lost 4 bases. Germline V gene sequence: CDR1 SGHRS, CDR2 YFSETQ. This CDR3 has 15 residues. The TCR sequence derives from a male donor in good health and CMV-seronegative. V and J are TRBV5-1 and TRBJ1-1; 7 nucleotides agree with TRBD1. Sequenced input: PBMCs. The CDR3 sequence: CASSLRTGGGTEAFF. CDR3 sequence (DNA): TGCGCCAGCAGCTTAAGGACAGGTGGGGGCACTGAAGCTTTCTTT.